These T cell receptor beta chains were read from a single sample in a study of blood T cell repertoires in COVID-19. TCRdb's table, derived via immunoSEQ multiplex PCR, lists solely in-frame clones and lacks some. The sample gives about 170,000 clones, 85% to 90% of which show up once; approximately 2.1% is in the top ten. Input material: peripheral blood. These receptors were taken from a man in his forties or fifties who had recovered from COVID-19. Both conserved end residues are part of each CDR3. D genes are given only for firm matches. Not all rows give a size; the values are once, few, many and, for expanded clones, a class.

V	D	length	J	size	CDR3	DNA
TRBV5-8	-	15	TRBJ2-7	-	CASSRSGTRSYEQYF	TGTGCCAGCAGCCGCTCCGGGACACGCTCCTACGAGCAGTACTTC
TRBV7-2	-	13	TRBJ1-2	once	CASSLDGQYGYTF	TGTGCCAGCAGCTTGGACGGACAGTATGGCTACACCTTC
TRBV23-1	-	18	TRBJ2-3	-	CASSRLTVDSPLCDTQYF	TGCGCCAGCAGTCGACTGACTGTAGACAGCCCCCTGTGCGATACGCAGTATTTT
TRBV20-1	TRBD1	14	TRBJ1-6	-	CSASPGTGVSPLHF	TGCAGTGCTAGTCCTGGGACAGGGGTTTCACCCCTCCACTTT
TRBV24-1	TRBD2	16	TRBJ2-3	-	CATSWTSGSVTDTQYF	TGTGCCACCAGTTGGACTAGCGGGAGTGTCACAGATACGCAGTATTTT
TRBV29-1	TRBD2	14	TRBJ2-1	-	CSVARGAFYNEQFF	TGCAGCGTTGCGCGGGGGGCCTTTTACAATGAGCAGTTCTTC
TRBV6-5	TRBD1	15	TRBJ2-7	few	CASSYSGQAGHEQYF	TGTGCCAGCAGTTACTCTGGACAGGCAGGTCACGAGCAGTACTTC
TRBV29-1	TRBD1	15	TRBJ2-7	-	CSVWGRGTGGYEQYF	TGCAGCGTCTGGGGTCGAGGTACAGGGGGCTACGAGCAGTACTTC
TRBV28	-	17	TRBJ1-3	-	CASRGTGGDWTGNTIYF	TGTGCCAGCAGGGGCACGGGGGGCGACTGGACTGGAAACACCATATATTTT
TRBV10-3	-	12	TRBJ2-1	once	CAISESPDEQFF	TGTGCCATCAGTGAATCACCGGATGAGCAGTTCTTC
TRBV6-2/TRBV6-3	TRBD1	13	TRBJ2-5	once	CASSQYRGETQYF	TGTGCCAGCAGTCAATACAGGGGAGAGACCCAGTACTTC
TRBV6-5	-	15	TRBJ2-4	once	CASSIDRGSMDIQYF	TGTGCCAGCAGTATCGACAGAGGTAGTATGGACATTCAGTACTTC
TRBV5-4	-	12	TRBJ2-3	-	CASSLTGDTQYF	TGTGCCAGCAGCCTAACAGGAGATACGCAGTATTTT
TRBV5-1	-	16	TRBJ1-2	once	CASSMGRGISGYGYTF	TGCGCCAGCAGCATGGGGCGGGGGATTAGCGGATATGGCTACACCTTC
TRBV5-4	-	15	TRBJ1-2	-	CASSIPPGDGYGYTF	TGTGCCAGCAGCATCCCCCCGGGGGATGGCTATGGCTACACCTTC
TRBV30	-	14	TRBJ2-2	-	CACMIQGRTGELFF	TGTGCCTGTATGATCCAGGGGAGAACCGGGGAGCTGTTTTTT
TRBV19	-	14	TRBJ1-1	-	CASSMNRENTEAFF	TGTGCCAGTAGTATGAACAGGGAGAACACTGAAGCTTTCTTT
TRBV5-5	TRBD1	16	TRBJ2-1	-	CASSLIETGVPNEQFF	TGTGCCAGCAGCCTGATTGAGACAGGGGTCCCCAATGAGCAGTTCTTC
TRBV6-5	-	13	TRBJ2-7	-	CASSYSPGPEQYF	TGTGCCAGCAGTTACTCCCCAGGTCCCGAGCAGTACTTC
TRBV10-3	TRBD1	13	TRBJ2-1	-	CAISGTGYNEQFF	TGTGCCATCAGCGGGACAGGCTACAATGAGCAGTTCTTC
TRBV30	TRBD1	13	TRBJ1-2	-	CAWSRGQNYGYTF	TGTGCCTGGAGTAGGGGACAGAACTATGGCTACACCTTC
TRBV19	-	14	TRBJ2-7	once	CASSGRGNRYEQYF	TGTGCCAGTAGTGGCCGGGGAAACCGCTACGAGCAGTACTTC
TRBV7-2	-	13	TRBJ2-5	-	CASSIGQQETQYF	TGTGCCAGCAGCATTGGACAGCAAGAGACCCAGTACTTC
TRBV27	-	14	TRBJ2-5	few	CASSPRHSQETQYF	TGTGCCAGCAGTCCCCGACACTCGCAAGAGACCCAGTACTTC
TRBV18	TRBD2	15	TRBJ2-5	-	CASSSSGLALETQYF	TGTGCCAGCTCATCCTCGGGACTAGCCTTAGAGACCCAGTACTTC
TRBV7-9	-	13	TRBJ2-5	-	CASSREGGETQYF	TGTGCCAGCTCACGAGAGGGTGGCGAGACCCAGTACTTC
TRBV5-1	TRBD2	18	TRBJ2-7	-	CASSLWSSGAGRAYEQYF	TGCGCCAGCAGCTTGTGGTCTAGCGGGGCGGGGAGGGCCTACGAGCAGTACTTC
TRBV3-1/TRBV3-2	TRBD2	15	TRBJ2-7	-	CASSQVGGLAGGLYF	TGTGCCAGCAGCCAAGTAGGCGGACTAGCGGGAGGTCTGTACTTC
TRBV5-8	TRBD1	15	TRBJ1-4	-	CASSTGGQINEKLFF	TGTGCCAGCAGCACTGGGGGACAGATTAATGAAAAACTGTTTTTT
TRBV28	TRBD1	16	TRBJ2-5	-	CASSSDRATIQETQYF	TGTGCCAGCAGCTCTGACAGGGCAACGATCCAAGAGACCCAGTACTTC
TRBV19	TRBD1	14	TRBJ2-7	-	CASSRQGTSYEQYF	TGTGCCAGTAGCCGACAGGGGACTTCCTACGAGCAGTACTTC
TRBV28	TRBD1	11	TRBJ1-2	-	CAGWTGGGYTF	TGTGCCGGATGGACAGGGGGTGGCTACACCTTC
TRBV27	-	11	TRBJ2-5	few	CASSFRETQYF	TGTGCCAGCAGTTTCCGAGAGACCCAGTACTTC
TRBV30	-	14	TRBJ2-7	-	CAWSIGRGPDEQYF	TGTGCCTGGAGTATCGGCCGGGGTCCCGACGAGCAGTACTTC
TRBV28	-	14	TRBJ1-1	-	CASSLFRGYREAFF	TGTGCCAGCAGTTTGTTTAGGGGATACCGCGAAGCTTTCTTT
TRBV5-4	-	13	TRBJ1-2	-	CASNLFAGLGYTF	TGTGCCAGCAACTTGTTTGCAGGGCTTGGCTACACCTTC
TRBV6-2/TRBV6-3	-	15	TRBJ1-4	-	CASSYSRPREEKLFF	TGTGCCAGCAGTTACTCACGGCCAAGGGAGGAAAAACTGTTTTTT
TRBV6-1	-	13	TRBJ1-1	-	CASSEAPNTEAFF	TGTGCCAGCAGTGAGGCTCCGAACACTGAAGCTTTCTTT
TRBV7-2	TRBD1	15	TRBJ1-2	-	CASSLGTGGYYGYTF	TGTGCCAGCAGCTTAGGGACAGGGGGCTATTATGGCTACACCTTC
TRBV6-5	TRBD2	15	TRBJ2-1	-	CASSKGLAGAMEQFF	TGTGCCAGCAGCAAGGGACTAGCGGGGGCCATGGAGCAGTTCTTC
TRBV25-1	-	13	TRBJ2-7	-	CASSEWGDYEQYF	TGTGCCAGCAGTGAATGGGGGGACTACGAGCAGTACTTC
TRBV6-2/TRBV6-3	TRBD2	16	TRBJ2-7	-	CASSYSPSGSSYEQYF	TGTGCCAGCAGTTACTCGCCTAGCGGGAGCTCCTACGAGCAGTACTTC
TRBV10-2	TRBD2	13	TRBJ2-3	-	CASSEGTRSTQYF	TGCGCCAGCAGTGAGGGGACTAGAAGTACGCAGTATTTT
TRBV5-6	-	15	TRBJ2-2	-	CASSPGTTDTGELFF	TGTGCCAGCAGCCCCGGGACAACGGACACCGGGGAGCTGTTTTTT
TRBV2	-	17	TRBJ1-4	once	CASSERSWAVAIEKLFF	TGTGCCAGCAGTGAGCGAAGTTGGGCTGTGGCTATTGAAAAACTGTTTTTT
TRBV3-1/TRBV3-2	TRBD2	16	TRBJ2-7	-	CASSQSGRLATYEQYF	TGTGCCAGCAGCCAAAGCGGTAGACTAGCCACCTACGAGCAGTACTTC
TRBV18	TRBD1	14	TRBJ2-5	-	CASSPGQGSETQYF	TGTGCCAGCTCACCGGGACAGGGGTCAGAGACCCAGTACTTC
TRBV7-3	-	16	TRBJ2-3	-	CASSLRSSRGIDTQYF	TGTGCCAGCAGCTTAAGATCTTCGCGGGGTATAGATACGCAGTATTTT
TRBV19	TRBD1	14	TRBJ1-4	-	CASRDRGITEKLFF	TGTGCCAGTCGCGACAGGGGGATCACCGAAAAACTGTTTTTT
TRBV19	TRBD1	14	TRBJ2-6	-	CASEQGAGANVLTF	TGTGCCAGCGAACAGGGGGCAGGGGCCAACGTCCTGACTTTC
TRBV11-1	-	11	TRBJ2-2	-	CASQRSGELFF	TGTGCCAGCCAGAGGTCCGGGGAGCTGTTTTTT
TRBV19	-	14	TRBJ2-3	-	CASSTWEEADTQYF	TGTGCCAGTAGTACCTGGGAGGAGGCAGATACGCAGTATTTT
TRBV5-4	-	13	TRBJ1-2	-	CASTTWGGAGYTF	TGTGCCAGCACCACTTGGGGGGGCGCGGGCTACACCTTC
TRBV2	-	12	TRBJ2-7	-	CASRALTDEQYF	TGTGCCAGCAGGGCACTGACAGACGAGCAGTACTTC
TRBV6-1	TRBD1	15	TRBJ1-5	-	CASSEGQGINQPQHF	TGTGCCAGCAGTGAAGGACAGGGGATCAATCAGCCCCAGCATTTT